The 5 T cell receptor beta chains in this list originate from one sample, sequenced in a study of blood T cells in healthy people across ages. The authors ran a second PCR of roughly 6 to 11 cycles using a sample-barcoded 5' primer and a J-beta primer mix. From the 5' RACE reads, TCRdb called clonotypes with MiXCR, one entry per CDR3 protein. The repertoire holds 1.5 million to 2 million distinct CDR3 sequences, roughly 52% seen once, with 2.1% in the top ten. Specimen: blood. These TCRs come from a woman between 40 and 50 years old in good health.

The chain carries TRBV7-2 and TRBJ2-7; the match to TRBD2 covers 8 bases. The trim removed 5 bases at V and 7 bases at J, leaving 19 bases unmatched. Looked up from germline, CDR1 is SGHTA and CDR2 is FQGNSA. The CDR3 spans 17 residues. The CDR3 sequence is CASSPRHYGTREPEQYF. The CDR3 DNA follows: TGTGCCAGCAGCCCGCGTCACTACGGGACTAGGGAGCCGGAGCAGTACTTC.

For the CDR3, the DNA is TGTGCCAGCAGTGAATCCGTGGGACCCGACGAGCAGTACTTC. Translated, it gives CASSESVGPDEQYF. This rearrangement joins TRBV2 to TRBJ2-7; tentatively, D is TRBD1 or TRBD2 (5 bases each). Trimming took 2 bases from V and 5 from J, leaving 13 bases between them. Germline CDR1 is SNHLY and CDR2 is FYNNEI. CDR3 size: 14 residues.

This clonotype has just a few counts. The gene calls are TRBV4-2 and TRBJ2-5; D possibly corresponds to TRBD2 (6 bases). Trimming took off 1 base at V and 7 bases at J, with 13 bases between the two ends. The CDR3 runs 14 residues. Germline assignment: CDR1 LGHNA and CDR2 YNFKEQ. CDR3 nucleotides: TGTGCCAGCAGCCAAGGGGACTTTGAAGGGACCCAGTACTTC. This sequence encodes CASSQGDFEGTQYF.

J is TRBJ2-7 and V is TRBV7-2; maybe TRBD1 (5 bases). V was shortened by 7 bases and J by 3 bases, with 19 bases between the two germline ends. This CDR3 region has 15 residues. Germline V CDR1 and CDR2: SGHTA, FQGNSA. CDR3 DNA: TGTGCCAGCAAGACAGCGCGGAACCTAGTCTACGAGCAGTACTTC. Amino acid sequence: CASKTARNLVYEQYF.

This clonotype came up a few times. In DNA, the CDR3 is TGTGCCAGCAGTTTAGTGCCAGGGAAGACCCAGTACTTC. This sequence encodes CASSLVPGKTQYF. The chain joins TRBV27 to TRBJ2-5; D possibly corresponds to TRBD1 (5 bases). The CDR3 is 13 residues long. Germline V gene data show CDR1 as MNHEY and CDR2 as SMNVEV (reference sequence). Trimming shortened V by 2 bases and J by 6 bases, and 10 bases separated the two germline ends.